A few counts support the clone carrying this T cell receptor (beta chain). The antigen remains undetermined. This sample is drawn from a study of blood T cells in healthy people across ages. Next came a second PCR, run for 7 to 11 cycles, which used a sample-barcoded 5' primer along with a J-beta primer mix. One entry per CDR3 protein results from TCRdb running MiXCR on the 5' RACE reads. Of about 770,000 distinct CDR3 sequences in the sample, around 43% were seen once. The study, taken as a whole, reports: The study regarded diversity estimates from one million T cells as underestimates. Versus aged donors, long-lived donors had higher diversity and more naive CD4+ cells.

The trim removed 6 bases at V and 5 bases at J, leaving 9 bases unmatched. The CDR3 is 15 residues long. The receptor was isolated from a man in his fifties or sixties in good health. The chain employs TRBV12-3 or TRBV12-4 and TRBJ2-5; 10 positions agree with TRBD1. Sequencing was done on a sample of blood. Written as DNA, the CDR3 is TGTGCCAGCAGACCCGGGACAGGGGCTGGGGAGACCCAGTACTTC. It specifies CASRPGTGAGETQYF.